Listed here are 14 T cell receptor beta chains from one sample, sequenced in a study of cytomegalovirus exposure and HLA in healthy donors. The PCR was carried out with 60 Vbeta primers and 13 Jbeta primers. Libraries were prepared by immunoSEQ multiplex PCR; TCRdb keeps only in-frame clonotypes and omits some of them. The sample carries about 140,000 clones, roughly 82% recorded once. The sequenced material came from PBMCs. The receptor source for this set is a man aged 18 to 30 in good health and CMV-seropositive.

The chain joins TRBV21-1 to TRBJ2-1; TRBD2 is taken as the D call from the table, unchecked against the DNA. TRBV21-1 corresponds to a pseudogene. The CDR3 has 12 amino acids. CDR3 loop: CASLRAYNEQFF. CDR3 bases: TGTGCCAGCTTGAGGGCATACAATGAGCAGTTCTTC.

This clone was observed a few times. This sequence joins TRBV30 and TRBJ1-1, with a possible D match to TRBD1 (5 bases). The V and J ends lost 3 bases and 1 base respectively, with 6 bases between them. CDR1 is GTSNPN, CDR2 SVGIG, per germline (reference sequence). This CDR3 spans 12 amino acids. The CDR3 region is CAWRGENTEAFF. The DNA of the CDR3 is TGTGCCTGGAGAGGGGAGAACACTGAAGCTTTCTTT. The full variable domain, its missing parts supplied by reference TRBV30 and TRBJ1-1, is SQTIHQWPATLVQPVGSPLSLECTVEGTSNPNLYWYRQAAGRGLQLLFYSVGIGQISSEVPQNLSASRPQDRQFILSSKKLLLSDSGFYLCAWRGENTEAFFGQGTRLTVV.

The chain is built from TRBV7-3 and TRBJ2-1; the match to TRBD1 covers 9 bases. The CDR3 consists of 16 residues. After removal of 1 base from V and 3 bases from J, the junction contained 4 bases not matched to a gene. CDR1 is SGHTA and CDR2 is FQGTGA in the germline V gene. Written as DNA, the CDR3 is TGTGCCAGCAGCTTAAACTACAGGGGGCTCTACAATGAGCAGTTCTTC. Translation gives CASSLNYRGLYNEQFF.

This clone has more than one count but fewer than ten. The chain uses TRBV27 and TRBJ2-7, with 7 bases matching TRBD2. CDR1 is MNHEY, CDR2 SMNVEV, per germline (reference sequence). The CDR3 is 14 amino acids. V was pared by 3 bases and J by 1 base, with 3 bases of the junction left unmatched. CDR3 DNA sequence: TGTGCCAGCAGTTTGTGGGAGGGGTCCTACGAGCAGTACTTC. This translates into CASSLWEGSYEQYF.

The gene calls are TRBV4-2 and TRBJ2-3, with TRBD2 identical over 11 bases. The CDR3 length is 16 residues. The J segment lost 0 bases and the V segment lost 4 bases, leaving 3 bases of the junction unmatched. Per the germline V gene, CDR1 is LGHNA and CDR2 is YNFKEQ. The CDR3 DNA reads as TGTGCCAGCAGCCTCCGACTAGCGGGAAGCACAGATACGCAGTATTTT. This gives the protein CASSLRLAGSTDTQYF.

The genes are TRBV13 and TRBJ2-2; 7 nucleotides agree with TRBD2. Losses at the gene ends were 4 bases for V and 10 bases for J; bases not matched to a gene: 3. This CDR3 region has 12 residues. The germline CDR1 and CDR2 sequences are PRHDT and FYEKMQ (reference sequence). CDR3 in amino acids: CASSSLAKELFF. The CDR3 bases are TGTGCCAGCAGCTCACTAGCGAAGGAGCTGTTTTTT.

This chain joins TRBV7-8 and TRBJ2-7; the D gene is possibly TRBD1 (6 bases). CDR3 length: 15 amino acids. V shed 3 bases and J shed 5 bases, with 17 bases lying between them. Per germline, CDR1 SGHVS and CDR2 FQNEAQ. This chain's CDR3 is CASSFYGQPRDEQYF. For the CDR3, the DNA is TGTGCCAGCAGCTTCTACGGACAGCCCCGGGACGAGCAGTACTTC.

There are a few counts of this clone. V and J are TRBV6-6 and TRBJ2-7, with TRBD1 identical over 8 bases. J was trimmed by 0 bases and V by 6 bases; bases with no gene match: 4. This CDR3 has 14 residues. In germline, CDR1 is MNHNY, CDR2 SVGAGI (reference sequence). CDR3 amino acids: CASSDRGSSYEQYF. The CDR3 nucleotides are TGTGCCAGCAGCGACAGGGGCAGCTCCTACGAGCAGTACTTC.

The gene calls are TRBV2 and TRBJ1-2, with a tentative D call TRBD1 (6 bases). Trimming left V 9 bases short and J 8 bases short, with 19 bases between. In germline, CDR1 is SNHLY, CDR2 FYNNEI. The CDR3 spans 13 residues. CDR3: CASGPLGAQGYTF. CDR3 nucleotide sequence: TGTGCCAGTGGGCCCTTGGGGGCACAGGGCTACACCTTC.

This sequence joins TRBV6-6 and TRBJ2-3, with TRBD1 matching over 7 bases. The CDR3 is 14 residues long. Germline V gene data show CDR1 as MNHNY and CDR2 as SVGAGI (reference sequence). After removal of 11 bases from V and 4 bases from J, the junction contained 12 bases not matched to a gene. As DNA, the CDR3 is TGTGCCTCCACGGTACAGGGGACGGCAGATACGCAGTATTTT. Encoded protein: CASTVQGTADTQYF.

This clone was recorded a few times. The V and J genes are TRBV5-8 and TRBJ1-1; D not resolved. The CDR3 covers 14 residues. Deletions cut 2 bases from V and 1 base from J, with 9 bases between. The germline gives CDR1 SGHTS, CDR2 YDEGEE. The CDR3 spells CASSFPWQNTEAFF. The CDR3 coding sequence is TGTGCCAGCAGCTTCCCCTGGCAGAACACTGAAGCTTTCTTT.

The chain combines TRBV5-1 with TRBJ1-1; 8 nucleotides line up with TRBD1. This CDR3 spans 16 amino acids. Germline assignment: CDR1 SGHRS and CDR2 YFSETQ. Trimming at V came to 4 bases and at J to 4 bases, leaving 12 bases not matched to a gene. CDR3 residues: CASSPTGQGRTTEAFF. The DNA for the CDR3 is TGCGCCAGCAGCCCGACTGGACAGGGTAGGACCACTGAAGCTTTCTTT.

V is TRBV29-1 and J is TRBJ2-7; TRBD2 aligns across 7 bases. V lost 6 bases to trimming and J lost 3 bases; unmatched junction nucleotides: 8. CDR3 length: 13 residues. The germline gives CDR1 SQVTM, CDR2 ANQGSEA. This CDR3 reads CSVERGNGYEQYF. The CDR3 coding sequence is TGCAGCGTGGAGCGGGGCAATGGCTACGAGCAGTACTTC.

The chain has TRBV7-3 and TRBJ2-1, with D perhaps matching TRBD1 (6 bases). Deletions cut 1 base from V and 0 bases from J, with 10 bases between. This CDR3 contains 16 residues. Germline V gene lookup returns CDR1 SGHTA and CDR2 FQGTGA. CDR3 region: CASSLRIGGSYNEQFF. Written as DNA, the CDR3 is TGTGCCAGCAGCTTAAGGATAGGGGGCTCCTACAATGAGCAGTTCTTC.